This T cell receptor beta chain comes out of a study of shared clonotypes between healthy human individuals. Study-level information: Donors, aged 18 to 49, were a couple of women and a few men. Findings and limits, study-wide: Among donors, clonotype sharing was expected to be affected by sequencing depth.

Measured with immunoSEQ multiplex PCR; TCRdb has only the in-frame clones, and not every one. The profile shows about half a million clones, roughly 80% of them singletons. This clone was picked up one time. What it recognizes is unknown. V was shortened by 4 bases and J by 0 bases, with 12 bases between the two germline ends. The CDR3 runs to 15 residues. Per germline, CDR1 MNHNY and CDR2 SVGAGI (reference sequence). The material sequenced was PBMCs. The chain combines TRBV6-6 with TRBJ2-5; a weak D match, TRBD2 (5 bases). The sequence was obtained from a woman aged 40 to 49 in good health. Some clones in this sample may be carry-over from other donors' samples. In DNA, the CDR3 is TGTGCCAGCAGTTTCACCCGAGGGTACCAAGAGACCCAGTACTTC. Translating it yields CASSFTRGYQETQYF.